The 6 T cell receptor beta chains in this list originate from one sample, sequenced in a study of blood T cell repertoires in COVID-19. TCRdb's table, derived via immunoSEQ multiplex PCR, lists solely in-frame clones and lacks some. The table lists some 350,000 clones, around nine tenths of them singletons. Sequences were obtained from peripheral blood. Source of these receptors: a human donor in a cohort sampled during active COVID-19.

This rearrangement joins TRBV4-1 to TRBJ2-5; 13 bases match TRBD2. The CDR3 runs to 16 residues. V dropped 3 bases and J dropped 5; count of bases not matched to a gene: 6. Looked up from germline, CDR1 is MGHRA and CDR2 is YSYEKL. The CDR3 loop is CASSQGLAGIRETQYF. DNA for the CDR3: TGCGCCAGCAGCCAGGGACTAGCGGGGATTCGGGAGACCCAGTACTTC.

This clone was seen more than once but under ten times. The chain joins TRBV28 to TRBJ2-7, with 7 bases aligning to TRBD1. The length of the CDR3 is 13 residues. Losses at the gene ends were 6 bases for V and 0 bases for J; bases not matched to a gene: 2. Germline loops: CDR1 MDHEN, CDR2 SYDVKM. The chain's CDR3 is CASSGDSSYEQYF. The CDR3 bases are TGTGCCAGCAGCGGGGACAGCTCCTACGAGCAGTACTTC.

V is TRBV2 and J is TRBJ1-2; 7 nucleotides align to TRBD1. J lost 7 bases, V lost 8 bases, and 16 bases had no gene match. Germline V CDR1 and CDR2: SNHLY, FYNNEI. The CDR3 covers 15 residues. The CDR3 loop is CASGLTGSSSIGYTF. The CDR3 nucleotides are TGTGCCAGCGGATTGACAGGGTCCTCCTCTATTGGCTACACCTTC.

The rearrangement links TRBV5-5 to TRBJ1-2; D remains ambiguous. Germline values: CDR1 SGHKS, CDR2 YYEKEE (reference sequence). This CDR3 has 13 amino acids. Trimming left V 5 bases short and J 0 bases short, with 8 bases between. CDR3 sequence reads: CASRPSSNYGYTF. DNA of the CDR3: TGTGCCAGCAGGCCTAGTTCTAACTATGGCTACACCTTC.

There are many counts of this clone. This chain joins TRBV6-5 and TRBJ2-1; D gene uncertain. Trimming pared 8 bases from V and 6 bases from J, leaving 17 bases between. Per germline, CDR1 MNHEY and CDR2 SVGAGI. The CDR3 is 14 amino acids. The CDR3 coding sequence is TGTGCCAGCCAGCGAGCAAGCCTTTTCAATGAGCAGTTCTTC. Amino acids: CASQRASLFNEQFF.

This chain joins TRBV6-5 and TRBJ2-3, with TRBD2 as a possible D gene (7 bases). Per germline, CDR1 MNHEY and CDR2 SVGAGI. CDR3 size: 16 residues. V was trimmed by 4 bases and J by 2 bases, leaving 16 bases between them. The CDR3 region is CASSSPGGGSTDTQYF. For the CDR3, the DNA is TGTGCCAGCAGTTCCCCGGGGGGCGGGTCCACAGATACGCAGTATTTT.